This T cell receptor (beta chain) was sequenced during a study of response to subunit inactivated influenza vaccine. Study-wide findings and caveats: The authors offered the suggestion that each seasonal influenza vaccination recruits few new T cells.

Notes on this clonotype: Its antigen is as yet unknown.

The CDR3 is 14 amino acids. The V gene's germline CDR1 is SGHTA and CDR2 FQGTGA. Trimming stripped 1 base from V and 8 bases from J, with 12 bases between. TCRdb reprocessed the RT-PCR reads via MiXCR and lists one record per CDR3 protein. The table records 600,000 to 850,000 distinct CDR3 sequences, around 15% of them present only once. The source was PBMCs from blood, collected 14 days before vaccination. V and J are TRBV7-3 and TRBJ2-1; the D call may be TRBD1 or TRBD2 (6 bases each). This TCR came from a man aged 45 to 65 who received an inactivated influenza vaccine. Here the CDR3 reads CASSLIGGGDEQFF. The CDR3 coding sequence is TGTGCCAGCAGCTTAATCGGGGGCGGGGATGAGCAGTTCTTC. Full variable domain (remainder filled in from reference TRBV7-3 and TRBJ2-1): GAGVSQTPSNKVTEKGKYVELRCDPISGHTALYWYRQSLGQGPEFLIYFQGTGAADDSGLPNDRFFAVRPEGSVSTLKIQRTERGDSAVYLCASSLIGGGDEQFFGPGTRLTVL.